This TCR beta chain originates from a study of blood T cell repertoires in COVID-19. In the study overall: The United States, Italy and Spain provided the acute and convalescent COVID-19 samples. T cells, B-cell-depleted T cells, or PBMCs provided the cDNA or gDNA that served as material.

During active infection, Seattle patients enrolled and were then monitored through disease. Profiled with immunoSEQ multiplex PCR; TCRdb holds only in-frame clones, not every one. The sample gives 200,000 to 250,000 clones, around 86% of which show up once; around 8% is in the top ten. The J segment lost 7 bases and the V segment lost 5 bases, leaving 10 bases of the junction unmatched. Germline-derived CDR1 and CDR2 are SGHAT and FQDESV (reference sequence). The CDR3 extends over 15 amino acids. V gene TRBV11-1 combines with J gene TRBJ1-2, with TRBD1 matching 10 bases. This clonotype was obtained from an elderly woman with COVID-19, enrolled during active disease. Sequencing was done on a sample of peripheral blood. CDR3 amino acids: CASSGRTGGGSGYTF. Here the CDR3 DNA reads TGTGCCAGCAGCGGCAGGACAGGGGGTGGAAGTGGCTACACCTTC. Drawing the rest from reference TRBV11-1 and TRBJ1-2, the complete variable domain is EAEVAQSPRYKITEKSQAVAFWCDPISGHATLYWYRQILGQGPELLVQFQDESVVDDSQLPKDRFSAERLKGVDSTLKIQPAELGDSAMYLCASSGRTGGGSGYTFGSGTRLTVV.